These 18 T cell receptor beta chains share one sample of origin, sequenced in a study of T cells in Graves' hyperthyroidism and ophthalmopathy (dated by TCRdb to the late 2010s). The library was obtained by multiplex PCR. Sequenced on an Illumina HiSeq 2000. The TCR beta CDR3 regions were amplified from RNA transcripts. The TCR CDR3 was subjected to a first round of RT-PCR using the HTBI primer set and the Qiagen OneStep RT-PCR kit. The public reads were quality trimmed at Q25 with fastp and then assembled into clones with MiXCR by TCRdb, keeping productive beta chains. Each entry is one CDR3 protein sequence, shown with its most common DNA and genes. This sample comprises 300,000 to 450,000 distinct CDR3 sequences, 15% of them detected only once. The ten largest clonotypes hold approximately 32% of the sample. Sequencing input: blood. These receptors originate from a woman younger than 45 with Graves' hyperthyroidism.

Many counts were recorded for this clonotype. CDR3 in DNA: TGTGCCAGCAGCTTAGCGGTCCTGTTCTTC. This codes for CASSLAVLFF. The chain couples TRBV7-2 to TRBJ2-1; the D is unclear. Trimming pared 0 bases from V and 15 bases from J, leaving 6 bases between. CDR3 size: 10 residues. Germline CDR1 and CDR2: SGHTA and FQGNSA. Full variable domain (remainder filled in from reference TRBV7-2 and TRBJ2-1): GAGVSQSPSNKVTEKGKDVELRCDPISGHTALYWYRQSLGQGLEFLIYFQGNSAPDKSGLPSDRFSAERTGGSVSTLTIQRTQQEDSAVYLCASSLAVLFFGPGTRLTVL.

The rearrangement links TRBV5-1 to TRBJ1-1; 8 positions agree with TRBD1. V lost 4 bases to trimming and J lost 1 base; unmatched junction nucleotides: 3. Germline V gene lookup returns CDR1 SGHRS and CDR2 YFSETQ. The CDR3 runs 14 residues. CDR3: CASSGGQGNTEAFF. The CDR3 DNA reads TGCGCCAGCAGCGGCGGACAGGGGAACACTGAAGCTTTCTTT.

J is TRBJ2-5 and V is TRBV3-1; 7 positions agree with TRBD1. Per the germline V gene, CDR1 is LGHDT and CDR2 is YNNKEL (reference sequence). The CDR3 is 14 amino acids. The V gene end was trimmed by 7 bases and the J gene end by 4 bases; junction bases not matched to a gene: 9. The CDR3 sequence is CASTPSGDRETQYF. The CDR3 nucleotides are TGTGCCAGCACCCCGTCCGGGGACAGAGAGACCCAGTACTTC.

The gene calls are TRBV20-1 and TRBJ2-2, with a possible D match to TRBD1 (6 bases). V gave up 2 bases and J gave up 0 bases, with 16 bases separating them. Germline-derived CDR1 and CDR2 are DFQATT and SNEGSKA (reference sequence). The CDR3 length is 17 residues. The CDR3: CSARRKKTGTNTGELFF. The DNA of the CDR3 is TGCAGTGCTAGACGAAAAAAGACAGGAACGAACACCGGGGAGCTGTTTTTT.

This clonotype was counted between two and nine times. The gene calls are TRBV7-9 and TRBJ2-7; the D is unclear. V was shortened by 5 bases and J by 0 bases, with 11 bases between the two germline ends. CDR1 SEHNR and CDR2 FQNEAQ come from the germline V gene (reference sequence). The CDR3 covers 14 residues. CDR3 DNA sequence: TGTGCCAGCAGCCCCCGGCATGACTCCTACGAGCAGTACTTC. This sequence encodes CASSPRHDSYEQYF.

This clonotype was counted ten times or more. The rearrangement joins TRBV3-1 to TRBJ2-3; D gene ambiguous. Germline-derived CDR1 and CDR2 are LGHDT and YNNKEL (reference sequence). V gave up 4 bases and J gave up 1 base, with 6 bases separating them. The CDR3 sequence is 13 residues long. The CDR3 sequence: CASSPRGTDTQYF. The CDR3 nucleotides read TGTGCCAGCAGCCCGCGCGGCACAGATACGCAGTATTTT.

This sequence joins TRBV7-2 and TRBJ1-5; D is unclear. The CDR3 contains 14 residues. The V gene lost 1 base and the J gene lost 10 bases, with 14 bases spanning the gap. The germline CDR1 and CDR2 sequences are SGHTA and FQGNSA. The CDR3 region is CASSLGSGLKPQHF. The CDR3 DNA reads TGTGCCAGCAGCTTAGGTTCAGGTCTAAAACCCCAGCATTTT.

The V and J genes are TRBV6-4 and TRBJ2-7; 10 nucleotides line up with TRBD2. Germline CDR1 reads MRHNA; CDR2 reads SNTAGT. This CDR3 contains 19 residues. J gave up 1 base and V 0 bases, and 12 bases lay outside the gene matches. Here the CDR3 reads CASSDSVTSGTRQSYEQYF. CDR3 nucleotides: TGTGCCAGCAGTGACTCGGTCACTAGCGGGACGCGGCAATCCTACGAGCAGTACTTC.

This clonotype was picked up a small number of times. The CDR3 is CASSEGTGIPQFF. In nucleotides, the CDR3 is TGTGCCAGCAGTGAAGGGACCGGGATCCCGCAGTTCTTC. The V call is TRBV6-1, the J call TRBJ2-1; D perhaps matches TRBD2 (5 bases). The CDR3 covers 13 residues. Per the germline V gene, CDR1 is MNHNS and CDR2 is SASEGT. The V end lost 1 base, the J end lost 12 bases, and 13 bases lay between the germline ends.

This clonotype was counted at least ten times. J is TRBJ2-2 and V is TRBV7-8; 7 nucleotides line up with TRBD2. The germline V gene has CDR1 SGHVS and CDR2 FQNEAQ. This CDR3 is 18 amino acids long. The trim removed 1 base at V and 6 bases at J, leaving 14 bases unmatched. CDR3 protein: CASSLVVAGLPGAGELFF. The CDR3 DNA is TGTGCCAGCAGCTTAGTGGTAGCGGGCCTCCCGGGGGCCGGGGAGCTGTTTTTT.

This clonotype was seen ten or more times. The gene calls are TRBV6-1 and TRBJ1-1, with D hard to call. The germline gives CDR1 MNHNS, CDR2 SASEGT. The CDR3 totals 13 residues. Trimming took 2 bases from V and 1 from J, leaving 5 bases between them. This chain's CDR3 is CASSEHSNTEAFF. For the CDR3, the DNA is TGTGCCAGCAGTGAACACTCGAACACTGAAGCTTTCTTT.

The CDR3 reads CASSQREGKGTQYF. CDR3 DNA: TGTGCCAGCAGCCAACGGGAGGGCAAGGGGACCCAGTACTTC. This sequence joins TRBV4-2 and TRBJ2-5; 8 nucleotides align to TRBD2. CDR3 size: 14 residues. J was trimmed by 7 bases and V by 2 bases; bases with no gene match: 6. Germline CDR1 is LGHNA and CDR2 is YNFKEQ.

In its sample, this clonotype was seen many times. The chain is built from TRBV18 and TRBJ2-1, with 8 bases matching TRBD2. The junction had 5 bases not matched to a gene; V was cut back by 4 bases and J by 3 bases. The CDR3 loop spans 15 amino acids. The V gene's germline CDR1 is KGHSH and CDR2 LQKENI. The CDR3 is CASSLLSGSYNEQFF. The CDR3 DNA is TGTGCCAGCTCACTTCTAAGCGGGAGCTACAATGAGCAGTTCTTC.

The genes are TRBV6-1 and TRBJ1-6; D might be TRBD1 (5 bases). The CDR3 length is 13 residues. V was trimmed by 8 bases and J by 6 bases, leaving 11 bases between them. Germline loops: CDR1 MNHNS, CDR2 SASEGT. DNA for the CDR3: TGTGCCAGCGAAGGGACGACTAATTCACCCCTCCACTTT. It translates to CASEGTTNSPLHF.

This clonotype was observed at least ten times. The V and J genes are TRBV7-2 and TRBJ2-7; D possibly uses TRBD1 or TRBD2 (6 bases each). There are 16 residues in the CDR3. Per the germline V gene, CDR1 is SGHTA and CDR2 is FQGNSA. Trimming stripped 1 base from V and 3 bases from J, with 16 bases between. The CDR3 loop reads CASSLGAQGTGYEQYF. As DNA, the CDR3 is TGTGCCAGCAGCTTAGGGGCTCAGGGGACTGGCTACGAGCAGTACTTC.

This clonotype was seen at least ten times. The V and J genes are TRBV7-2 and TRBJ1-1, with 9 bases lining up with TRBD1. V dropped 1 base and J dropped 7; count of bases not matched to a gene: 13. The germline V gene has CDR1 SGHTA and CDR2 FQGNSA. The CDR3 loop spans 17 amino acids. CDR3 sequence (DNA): TGTGCCAGCAGCTTAGTCGGGACAGGGAAATCCAGTGGTGAAGCTTTCTTT. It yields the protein CASSLVGTGKSSGEAFF.

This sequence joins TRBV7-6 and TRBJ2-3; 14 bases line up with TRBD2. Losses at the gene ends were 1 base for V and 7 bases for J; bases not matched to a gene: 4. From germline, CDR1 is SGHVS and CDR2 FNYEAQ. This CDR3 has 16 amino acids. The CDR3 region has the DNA TGTGCCAGCAGCTTAGGGACTAGCGGGGGGATTCATACGCAGTATTTT. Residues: CASSLGTSGGIHTQYF.

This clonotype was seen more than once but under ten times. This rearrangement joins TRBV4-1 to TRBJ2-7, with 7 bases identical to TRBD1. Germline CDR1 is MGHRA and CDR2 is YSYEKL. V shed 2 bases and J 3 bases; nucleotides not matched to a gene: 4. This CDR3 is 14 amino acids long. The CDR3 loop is CASSQNRGYYEQYF. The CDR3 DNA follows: TGCGCCAGCAGCCAAAACAGGGGTTACTACGAGCAGTACTTC.